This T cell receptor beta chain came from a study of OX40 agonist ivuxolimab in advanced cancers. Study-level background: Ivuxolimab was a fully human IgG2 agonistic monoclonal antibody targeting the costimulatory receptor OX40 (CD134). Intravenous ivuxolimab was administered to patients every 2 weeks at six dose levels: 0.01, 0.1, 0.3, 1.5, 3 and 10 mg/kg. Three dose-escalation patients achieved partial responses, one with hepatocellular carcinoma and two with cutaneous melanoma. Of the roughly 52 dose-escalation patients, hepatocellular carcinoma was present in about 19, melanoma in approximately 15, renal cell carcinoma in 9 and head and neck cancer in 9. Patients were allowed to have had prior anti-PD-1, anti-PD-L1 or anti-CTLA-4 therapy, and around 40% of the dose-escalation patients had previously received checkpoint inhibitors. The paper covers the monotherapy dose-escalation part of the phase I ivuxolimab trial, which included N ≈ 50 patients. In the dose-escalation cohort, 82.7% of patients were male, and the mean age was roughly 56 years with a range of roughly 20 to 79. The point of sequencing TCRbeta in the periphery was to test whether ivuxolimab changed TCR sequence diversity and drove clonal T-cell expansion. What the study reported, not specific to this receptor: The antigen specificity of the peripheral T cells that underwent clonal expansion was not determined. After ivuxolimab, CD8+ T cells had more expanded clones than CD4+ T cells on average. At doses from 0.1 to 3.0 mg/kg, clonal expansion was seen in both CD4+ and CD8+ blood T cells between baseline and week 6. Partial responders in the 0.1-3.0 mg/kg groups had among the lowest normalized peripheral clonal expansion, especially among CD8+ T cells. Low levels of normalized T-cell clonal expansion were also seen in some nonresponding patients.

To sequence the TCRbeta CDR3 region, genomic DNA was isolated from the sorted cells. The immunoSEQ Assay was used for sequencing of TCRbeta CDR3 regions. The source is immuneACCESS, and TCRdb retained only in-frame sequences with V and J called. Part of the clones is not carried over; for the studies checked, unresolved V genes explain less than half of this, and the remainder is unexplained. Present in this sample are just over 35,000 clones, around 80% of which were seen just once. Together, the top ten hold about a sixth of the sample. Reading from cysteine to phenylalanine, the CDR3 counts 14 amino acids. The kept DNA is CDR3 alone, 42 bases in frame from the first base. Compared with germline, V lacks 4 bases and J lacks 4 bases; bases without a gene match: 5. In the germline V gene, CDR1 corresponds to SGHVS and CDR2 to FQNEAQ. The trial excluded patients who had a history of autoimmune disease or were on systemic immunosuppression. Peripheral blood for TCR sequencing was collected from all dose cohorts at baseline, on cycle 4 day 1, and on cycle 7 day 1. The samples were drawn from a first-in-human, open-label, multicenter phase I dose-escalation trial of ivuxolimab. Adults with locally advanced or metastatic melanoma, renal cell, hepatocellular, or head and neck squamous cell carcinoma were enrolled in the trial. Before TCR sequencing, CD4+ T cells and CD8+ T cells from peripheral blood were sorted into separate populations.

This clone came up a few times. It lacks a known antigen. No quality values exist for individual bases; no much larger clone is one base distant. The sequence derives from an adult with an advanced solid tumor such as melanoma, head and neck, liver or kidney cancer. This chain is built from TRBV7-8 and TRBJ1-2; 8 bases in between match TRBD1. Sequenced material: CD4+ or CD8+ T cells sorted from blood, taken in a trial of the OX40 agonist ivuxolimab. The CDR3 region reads CASSSGQGAYGYTF. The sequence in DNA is TGTGCCAGCAGCTCCGGACAGGGTGCCTATGGCTACACCTTC.